This T cell receptor beta chain was recovered during a study of cytomegalovirus exposure and HLA in healthy donors. Study details: The approximately 110 validation repertoires, a later analysis reported, used the same platform as the 600 to 700 repertoires from the first cohort.

Study-wide results and limits: Confirmation in vitro established that three CMV-associated chains were specific for CMV antigens. According to the study, roughly 180 TCR beta chains were cytomegalovirus-associated.

Using immunoSEQ multiplex PCR, the repertoire was profiled, and TCRdb retains in-frame clones only, with some absent. The data show around 52,000 clones, with roughly 93% seen just once and around 5.5% held by the top ten. The CDR3 spans 15 residues. Germline values: CDR1 PRHDT, CDR2 FYEKMQ (reference sequence). Deletions cut 4 bases from V and 8 bases from J, with 20 bases between. Note on this clone: Its antigen is currently unknown.

The rearrangement joins TRBV13 to TRBJ1-2; TRBD1 might be the D (6 bases). Sequenced material: PBMCs. This sequence originates from a woman under 30 in good health and CMV-seronegative. CDR3 nucleotide sequence: TGTGCCAGCAGCTCTATTTGGGACAAGGCATGGGGCTACACCTTC. Amino acid sequence: CASSSIWDKAWGYTF.